The present entry profiles one T cell receptor (beta chain) with its context. Donors were grouped by their self-reported clinical history. The data were produced by immunoSEQ multiplex PCR, yet TCRdb's version contains in-frame clones alone and is incomplete. The sample yields 250,000 or so clones, 80% to 90% seen once. Germline CDR1 ENHRY, CDR2 SYGVKD. This CDR3 region has 14 residues. Trimming shortened V by 6 bases and J by 5 bases, and 17 bases separated the two germline ends. The record originates from a study of blood T cell repertoires in COVID-19. In the study overall: Samples taken during acute and convalescent COVID-19 were collected in the United States, Italy and Spain. Nucleic acid was either cDNA or gDNA, and it came from T cells, B-cell-depleted T cells, or PBMCs.

The TCR was taken from a young woman who had been exposed to COVID-19. This chain connects TRBV10-3 to TRBJ2-7; D gene uncertain. Sequencing was performed on PBMCs or T cells enriched from blood (not recorded which). For the CDR3, the DNA is TGTGCCATCAGCGAGGTAGCCGGTGCGAACGAGCAGTACTTC. It codes for CAISEVAGANEQYF.